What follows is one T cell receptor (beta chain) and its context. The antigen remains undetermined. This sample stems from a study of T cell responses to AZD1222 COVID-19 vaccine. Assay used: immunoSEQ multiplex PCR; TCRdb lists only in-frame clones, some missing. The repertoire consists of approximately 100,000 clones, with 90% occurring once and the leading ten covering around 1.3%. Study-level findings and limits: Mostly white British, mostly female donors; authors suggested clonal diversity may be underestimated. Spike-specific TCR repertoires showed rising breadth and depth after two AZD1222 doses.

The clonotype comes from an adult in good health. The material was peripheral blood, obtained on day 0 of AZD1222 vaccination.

The DNA for the CDR3 is TGTGCCTGGAGTGTCGACAGGGGGGAGATCGGTGGTTCACCCCTCCACTTT. This codes for CAWSVDRGEIGGSPLHF. The rearrangement links TRBV30 to TRBJ1-6, with 9 bases fitting TRBD1. Germline lookup yields CDR1 GTSNPN and CDR2 SVGIG (reference sequence). The CDR3 is 17 residues long. J gave up 9 bases and V 0 bases, and 12 bases lay outside the gene matches.